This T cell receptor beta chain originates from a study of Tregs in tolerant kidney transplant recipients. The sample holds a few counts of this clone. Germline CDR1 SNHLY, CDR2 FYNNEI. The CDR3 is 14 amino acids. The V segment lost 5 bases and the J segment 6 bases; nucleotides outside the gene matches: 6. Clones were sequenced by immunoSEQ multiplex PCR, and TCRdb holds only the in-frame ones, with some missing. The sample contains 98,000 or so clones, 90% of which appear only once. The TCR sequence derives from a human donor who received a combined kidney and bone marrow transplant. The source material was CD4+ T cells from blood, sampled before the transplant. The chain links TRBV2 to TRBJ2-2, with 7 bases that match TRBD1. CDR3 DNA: TGTGCCAGCAGTAAACAGGGGAAGTCCGGGGAGCTGTTTTTT. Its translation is CASSKQGKSGELFF.